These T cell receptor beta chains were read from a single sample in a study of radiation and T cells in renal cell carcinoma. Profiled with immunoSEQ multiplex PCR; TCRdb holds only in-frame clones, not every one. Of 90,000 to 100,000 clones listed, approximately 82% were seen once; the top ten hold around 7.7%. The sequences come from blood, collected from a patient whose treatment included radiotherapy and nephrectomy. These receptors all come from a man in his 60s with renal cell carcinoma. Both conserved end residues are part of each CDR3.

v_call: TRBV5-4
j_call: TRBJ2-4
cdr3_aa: CASSLAAGRSKNIQYF

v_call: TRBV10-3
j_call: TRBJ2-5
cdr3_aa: CAISESFSQETQYF

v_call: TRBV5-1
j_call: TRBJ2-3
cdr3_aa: CASNTDWKSQDTQYF

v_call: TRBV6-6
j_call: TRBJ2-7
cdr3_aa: CASSYSWEQYF

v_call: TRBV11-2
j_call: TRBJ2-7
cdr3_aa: CASSLSTGLGEQYF

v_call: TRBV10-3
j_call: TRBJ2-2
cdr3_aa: CASSPLSTGELFF

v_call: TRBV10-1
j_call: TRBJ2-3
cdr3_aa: CASSLAGSPDTQYF

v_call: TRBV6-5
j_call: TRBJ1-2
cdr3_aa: CASRRDFNYGHTF

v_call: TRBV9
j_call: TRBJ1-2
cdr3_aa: CASSVGPTYGYTF

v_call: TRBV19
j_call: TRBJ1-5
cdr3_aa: CASSIGSQGRGQPQHF

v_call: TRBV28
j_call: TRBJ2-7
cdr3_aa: CASSGTSGSFYEQYF

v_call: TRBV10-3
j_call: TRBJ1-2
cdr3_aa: CAISAQQGVGYGYTF

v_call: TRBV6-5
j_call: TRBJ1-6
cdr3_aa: CASGGNAVYNSPLHF

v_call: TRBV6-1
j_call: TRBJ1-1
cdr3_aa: CASRRGLGEAFF

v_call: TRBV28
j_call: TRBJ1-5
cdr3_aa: CASRGGYGNQPQHF

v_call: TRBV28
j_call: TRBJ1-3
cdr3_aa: CASSLISLSESPTGNTIYF

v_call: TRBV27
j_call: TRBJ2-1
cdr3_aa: CASGEKQTSYNEQFF

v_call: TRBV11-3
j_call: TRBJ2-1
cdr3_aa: CASSPGGYGSGNEQFF

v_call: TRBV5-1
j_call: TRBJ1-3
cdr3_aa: CASRSGGDGNTIYF

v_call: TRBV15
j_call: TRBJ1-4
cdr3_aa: CATSSSSTTNEKLFF

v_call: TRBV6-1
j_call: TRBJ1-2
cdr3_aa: CASFWTIGDGYTF

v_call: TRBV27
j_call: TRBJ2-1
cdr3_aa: CASNQAGLLNEQFF

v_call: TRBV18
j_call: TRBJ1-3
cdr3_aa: CASSPSHRGLNTIYF

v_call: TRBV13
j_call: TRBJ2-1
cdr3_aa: CASSLYGPGNEQFF

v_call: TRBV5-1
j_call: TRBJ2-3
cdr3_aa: CASGEGLQTDTQYF

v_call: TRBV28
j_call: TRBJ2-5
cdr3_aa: CASSTRGRLKRETQYF

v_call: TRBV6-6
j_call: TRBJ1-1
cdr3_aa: CASNRGYTGGWTEAFF

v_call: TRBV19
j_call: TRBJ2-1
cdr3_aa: CASSIDPGSGVHEQFF

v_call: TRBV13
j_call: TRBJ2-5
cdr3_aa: CASSSGSGTSDKETQYF

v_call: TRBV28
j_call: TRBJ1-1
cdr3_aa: CASSPPGQASLAFF

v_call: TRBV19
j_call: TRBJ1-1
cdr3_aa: CASSTQVNTEAFF

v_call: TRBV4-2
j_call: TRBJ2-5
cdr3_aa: CASSQESGEETQYF

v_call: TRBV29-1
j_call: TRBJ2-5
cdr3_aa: CSVAKGSQYF

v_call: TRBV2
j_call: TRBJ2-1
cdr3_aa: CASWGEPSVNEQFF

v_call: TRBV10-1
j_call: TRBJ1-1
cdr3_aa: CASSQGAIRSGTEAFF

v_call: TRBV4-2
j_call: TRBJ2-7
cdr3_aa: CASSPLPPDGTQAYEQYF

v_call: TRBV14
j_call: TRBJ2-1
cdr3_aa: CASSHINEQFF

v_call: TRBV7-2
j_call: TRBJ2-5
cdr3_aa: CASGRTSGWQETQYF

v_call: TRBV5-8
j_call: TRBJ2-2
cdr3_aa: CATTHRSTGELFF

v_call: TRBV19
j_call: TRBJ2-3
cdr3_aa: CASSIGAEADTQYF

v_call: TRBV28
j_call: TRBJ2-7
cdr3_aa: CASRPRADRGRYEQYF